This is a list of T cell receptor beta chains from one sample in a study of preoperative IRX-2 immunotherapy in early breast cancer. Assay used: immunoSEQ multiplex PCR; TCRdb lists only in-frame clones, some missing. The sample has over 55,000 clones; 94% are singletons. The biological material was taken from a patient treated with IRX-2 immunotherapy. The receptor set was obtained from a human donor with breast cancer. Both conserved end residues are part of each CDR3. Each record gives: J gene, D gene, V gene, clone size, CDR3 DNA, CDR3 protein. D genes are given only for firm matches. Clone size is not always given. Where it is, it says once, few, many or a class for expanded clones.

TRBJ2-2 TRBD1 TRBV25-1 . TGTGCCAGCAGTGAGTGGGACAGGGGGACCGGGGAGCTGTTTTTT CASSEWDRGTGELFF
TRBJ2-2 TRBD2 TRBV18 few TGTGCCAGCCGGACTAGCGGGAGGACCAACACCGGGGAGCTGTTTTTT CASRTSGRTNTGELFF
TRBJ2-1 TRBD2 TRBV18 . TGTGCCAGCTCCCCCATAGCGGGGGACGGCAATGAGCAGTTCTTC CASSPIAGDGNEQFF
TRBJ2-3 TRBD2 TRBV10-3 . TGTGCCATCGGGGGGGAGACAGATACGCAGTATTTT CAIGGETDTQYF
TRBJ2-1 TRBD2 TRBV28 . TGTGCCAGCTGCTCACTGGGGACTAGCGGTGAGCAGTTCTTC CASCSLGTSGEQFF
TRBJ2-5 . TRBV6-1 . TGTGCCAGCAGTGACCCGGCCGGGCCCGAAGAGACCCAGTACTTC CASSDPAGPEETQYF
TRBJ2-3 . TRBV2 . TGTGCCAGCAGTGACGATAGGGATACGCAGTATTTT CASSDDRDTQYF
TRBJ2-1 TRBD2 TRBV27 . TGTGCCAGCAGTTCAGCTAGCGGGGGACGCTATGAGCAGTTCTTC CASSSASGGRYEQFF
TRBJ1-3 . TRBV21-1 . TGTGCCAGCAGCAAAGTGAAATACGGAAACACCATATATTTT CASSKVKYGNTIYF
TRBJ2-6 TRBD1 TRBV9 . TGTGCCAGCAGCGCCCGGACAGGGAGAGGGGCCAACGTCCTGACTTTC CASSARTGRGANVLTF
TRBJ2-2 . TRBV7-6 . TGTGCCAGCAGCTTCGGGGGTAGCGGGGAGCTGTTTTTT CASSFGGSGELFF
TRBJ1-4 . TRBV7-2 . TGTGCCAGCAGCTTATATGCAGGGACTAATGAAAAACTGTTTTTT CASSLYAGTNEKLFF
TRBJ1-3 TRBD1 TRBV2 few TGTGCCAGCAGGGACAGGGGAAACACCATATATTTT CASRDRGNTIYF
TRBJ1-4 . TRBV7-8 . TGTGCCAGCAGCTTAGAAGGCCATGAAAAACTGTTTTTT CASSLEGHEKLFF
TRBJ2-5 . TRBV9 few TGTGCCAGCAGCGTAGGGGGCAGGGTAGAGACCCAGTACTTC CASSVGGRVETQYF
TRBJ2-1 . TRBV7-2 . TGTGCCAGCAGGCCAGACCTAGGCTCCTACAATGAGCAGTTCTTC CASRPDLGSYNEQFF
TRBJ2-1 TRBD2 TRBV27 . TGTGCCAGCAGTTTAGGTCTAGCGGAAATCAATGAGCAGTTCTTC CASSLGLAEINEQFF
TRBJ1-5 . TRBV18 . TGTGCCAGCTCACCACTAAGGGACAATCAGCCCCAGCATTTT CASSPLRDNQPQHF
TRBJ2-7 TRBD2 TRBV27 . TGTGCCAGCATGCGGCTAGCGGGATTGTACGAGCAGTACTTC CASMRLAGLYEQYF
TRBJ1-2 . TRBV2 . TGTGCCAGCAGTACGACAGTCAGTACCTTC CASSTTVSTF
TRBJ1-2 . TRBV18 . TGTGCCAGCTCACCAAGTCGACCTAACTATGGCTACACCTTC CASSPSRPNYGYTF
TRBJ2-7 TRBD2 TRBV7-9 once TGTGCCAGCAGCCGAAGCGGGAGTGACGAGCAGTACTTC CASSRSGSDEQYF
TRBJ2-7 . TRBV29-1 . TGCAGCGTTGTTGGGGGCGCGGTTCGAAACGAGCAGTACTTC CSVVGGAVRNEQYF
TRBJ2-7 . TRBV5-6 . TGTGCCAGCAGCTCCATCCCGGCCTCCTACGAGCAGTACTTC CASSSIPASYEQYF
TRBJ2-1 . TRBV5-4 . TGTGCCAGCAGCTCACCACAGGACAATGAGCAGTTCTTC CASSSPQDNEQFF
TRBJ1-1 . TRBV7-9 . TGTGCCAGCAGTTACACCAAGAACACTGAAGCTTTCTTT CASSYTKNTEAFF
TRBJ1-3 . TRBV10-1 . TGCGCCAGCAGTCCCTACAGGGCCGGAAACACCATATATTTT CASSPYRAGNTIYF
TRBJ2-2 TRBD1 TRBV13 . TGTGCCAGCAGCTTAATCCAGGGGGCAGGGGAGCTGTTTTTT CASSLIQGAGELFF
TRBJ1-5 . TRBV20-1 . TGCAGTGCTAGTCTTGATCAGCCCCAGCATTTT CSASLDQPQHF
TRBJ1-6 TRBD1 TRBV5-1 . TGCGCCAGCAGCTTGATTGGGACAGCAGATAATTCACCCCTCCACTTT CASSLIGTADNSPLHF
TRBJ1-1 . TRBV29-1 . TGCAGCGTTGCCAGTACTGATGAAGCTTTCTTT CSVASTDEAFF
TRBJ1-5 . TRBV5-8 . TGTGCCAGCAGCTTTCGGCAGGAGGGTCAGCCCCAGCATTTT CASSFRQEGQPQHF
TRBJ2-1 TRBD2 TRBV27 . TGTGCCAGCAGCCCCGGGACTAGCGGGCGCAATGAGCAGTTCTTC CASSPGTSGRNEQFF
TRBJ2-4 . TRBV5-1 once TGCGCCAGCAGCTTGGCTCCGGGGCTGGACATTCAGTACTTC CASSLAPGLDIQYF
TRBJ2-7 TRBD1 TRBV28 . TGTGCCAGCAGTCCGGGACAGGCCACCTACGAGCAGTACTTC CASSPGQATYEQYF
TRBJ2-7 TRBD2 TRBV5-4 once TGTGCCAGCAGCTTAGGGACTAGCGGGAGCGAGCAGTACTTC CASSLGTSGSEQYF
TRBJ1-2 . TRBV5-6 . TGTGCCAGCAGCGAACAGGGATCTAACTATGGCTACACCTTC CASSEQGSNYGYTF
TRBJ1-6 . TRBV28 once TGTGCCAGCAGTTCCCGCGACAGCTTCAATTCACCCCTCCACTTT CASSSRDSFNSPLHF
TRBJ2-1 TRBD2 TRBV4-3 once TGCGCCAGCAGCCAAGCTCCGGTTCGGGGGGGCCAGTATGAGCAGTTCTTC CASSQAPVRGGQYEQFF
TRBJ2-2 TRBD2 TRBV5-1 . TGCGCCACCACGACTAGCGGCAACACCGGGGAGCTGTTTTTT CATTTSGNTGELFF
TRBJ2-5 . TRBV4-3 . TGCGCCAGCAGCCAAGATCAGGTCGGGAAAGTGGGGGAGACCCAGTACTTC CASSQDQVGKVGETQYF
TRBJ2-3 TRBD2 TRBV18 . TGTGCCAGCTCACAAATCCCGGGAGGGCTAGCGGATCATGCATCAGTAGATACGCAGTATTTT CASSQIPGGLADHASVDTQYF
TRBJ2-3 TRBD2 TRBV15 . TGTGCCACCAAGGGGACTAACTCCACAGATACGCAGTATTTT CATKGTNSTDTQYF
TRBJ1-2 . TRBV15 . TGTGCCACCAGCAGAGACCAGGCGGGCTACACCTTC CATSRDQAGYTF
TRBJ2-7 TRBD1 TRBV10-1 . TGCGCCAGCAGACCCGGGACAGGGGACGAGCAGTACTTC CASRPGTGDEQYF
TRBJ2-7 TRBD2 TRBV5-3 . TGTGCCAGAAGCTTGCCCATAGCGGGGGGGCCATACTACGAGCAGTACTTC CARSLPIAGGPYYEQYF